This T cell receptor (beta chain) comes out of a study of blood T cell repertoires in COVID-19 (dated by TCRdb to about 2020). Regarding the study in general: Collaborator samples came from the United States, Italy and Spain and covered acute and convalescent phases of COVID-19. The prospective study material was composed of cDNA or gDNA derived from T cells, B-cell-depleted T cells, or PBMCs. Subjects who had been exposed to COVID-19, were actively infected with it, or had recovered from it provided the deeply sampled blood TCRbeta repertoires that made up the dataset. The repertoires were released in a freely available public database meant as a resource for research on the immune response to SARS-CoV-2. The samples were drawn from two sources: the first 160 participants of the ongoing ImmuneRACE study, and 1,000 to 1,500 subjects contributed by 6 global collaborators. The sample metadata nearly always contained a de-identified subject ID, COVID-19 status, age in years and sex. Where HLA class I and class II types were available, the types were taken from metadata supplied by the sample provider, not from assay-based typing.

Each collaborating institution followed its own protocols to collect whole blood in K2EDTA tubes. For TCRbeta analysis, collaborators shipped samples in one of three forms: frozen whole blood, isolated PBMCs, or DNA extracted from either of those sample types. TCRbeta CDR3 regions were amplified from genomic DNA using the immunoSEQ Assay, a bias-controlled multiplex PCR. In the authors' own workflow: The number of nucleated cells in each sample was estimated from the amplification of reference gene primers within the assay. To quantify the absolute abundance of each unique TCRbeta CDR3 rearrangement, sequence reads were collapsed and filtered. Productive Simpson clonality was computed per sample as the square root of Simpson's diversity index over productive rearrangements. Not all clones reach the TCRdb copy of this immuneACCESS table, which keeps in-frame sequences only. Checked studies attribute under half of the gap to unresolved V genes and leave the rest unexplained. V, J and clone size are those of that table, while D and trimming were read from the DNA. The sample contains about 140,000 clones, 84% of them found a single time. Under 4.5% of the sample lies in the top ten.

Points the paper makes about the study in general: The quantity of clinical and demographic metadata differed by source and by participant and was supplied without curation.

With regard to this clone: Its antigen is currently not known. Base qualities are not recorded, but no much larger clone differs from it by a single base.

Material: peripheral blood. The sequence was obtained from a woman aged 60 to 75 with acute or convalescent COVID-19.

The nucleotide sequence is TGTGCCAGCAGCTTCGGACTAGTCAGCTCCAATGAGCAGTTCTTC. Translated, it reads CASSFGLVSSNEQFF. The sequence links TRBV11-2 to TRBJ2-1; a stretch of 7 junction bases matches TRBD2. Trimming accounts for 3 bases at V and 6 bases at J, while the number of junction bases matched to no gene is 8. The CDR3, cysteine through phenylalanine, is 15 amino acids long. CDR3 DNA only is kept here, 45 bases in frame from base 1. Per the germline V gene, SGHAT is the CDR1 and FQNNGV is the CDR2.